Given below is one T cell receptor (beta chain) in context. This may arise from a read error, as a much more abundant clone is one base away. The record originates from a study of Graves' ophthalmopathy and Graves' hyperthyroidism. Amplification from RNA transcripts yielded the TCR beta CDR3 regions. Amplification began with first-round RT-PCR using HTBI primers, then second-round multiplex PCR was performed. TCRdb re-called the multiplex PCR reads with MiXCR, one entry per CDR3 protein. The table shows approximately 480,000 distinct CDR3 sequences, with under 15% occurring only once. CDR1 is SGHDN, CDR2 FVKESK, per germline. The CDR3 consists of 17 residues. Between the trimmed V and J ends, which lost 0 bases and 3 bases, there was a span of 17 bases.

The rearrangement links TRBV14 to TRBJ1-2; D unresolved. Sequences were obtained from blood. This receptor was taken from a woman under 40 with Graves' ophthalmopathy. Here the CDR3 reads CASSQDSRPYMDYGYTF. CDR3 coding DNA: TGTGCCAGCAGCCAAGATTCCCGTCCTTACATGGACTATGGCTACACCTTC. The whole variable domain, filled in from reference TRBV14 and TRBJ1-2, reads EAGVTQFPSHSVIEKGQTVTLRCDPISGHDNLYWYRRVMGKEIKFLLHFVKESKQDESGMPNNRFLAERTGGTYSTLKVQPAELEDSGVYFCASSQDSRPYMDYGYTFGSGTRLTVV.